These T cell receptor beta chains were read from a single sample in a study of T-cell memory formation after mild COVID-19. One entry per CDR3 protein, called by TCRdb with MiXCR from the 5' RACE reads. This table has around 530,000 distinct CDR3 sequences, less than 25% appearing once. Material for sequencing was PBMCs or a T cell subset sorted from them (not recorded which). The receptors derive from an adult woman who had mild COVID-19 (a few samples of this study predate the infection). Cell type and time point are not known. Each CDR3 is given with its conserved first and last residue. The D gene is left open where the match is weak. The listing skips clone size in some rows; elsewhere it reads once, few, many or a size class.

d_call: .
clone_size: few
j_call: TRBJ1-2
v_call: TRBV29-1
cdr3_length: 11
cdr3_aa: CSAPGAYGYTF
cdr3_nt: TGCAGCGCACCCGGCGCCTATGGCTACACCTTC

d_call: .
clone_size: .
j_call: TRBJ2-5
v_call: TRBV6-2/TRBV6-3
cdr3_length: 13
cdr3_aa: CASSYGPEETQYF
cdr3_nt: TGTGCCAGCAGTTACGGGCCTGAGGAGACCCAGTACTTC

d_call: .
clone_size: few
j_call: TRBJ2-1
v_call: TRBV4-1
cdr3_length: 15
cdr3_aa: CASSQVRNGYNEQFF
cdr3_nt: TGCGCCAGCAGCCAAGTCCGAAACGGTTACAATGAGCAGTTCTTC

d_call: .
clone_size: .
j_call: TRBJ1-1
v_call: TRBV4-1
cdr3_length: 14
cdr3_aa: CASSHKVQGQGAFF
cdr3_nt: TGCGCCAGCAGTCACAAGGTACAGGGTCAGGGAGCTTTCTTT

d_call: .
clone_size: .
j_call: TRBJ1-1
v_call: TRBV19
cdr3_length: 12
cdr3_aa: CASTLGWAEAFF
cdr3_nt: TGTGCCAGTACTTTGGGTTGGGCTGAAGCTTTCTTT

d_call: TRBD1
clone_size: few
j_call: TRBJ2-3
v_call: TRBV5-1
cdr3_length: 17
cdr3_aa: CASSLYLTGDLTDTQYF
cdr3_nt: TGCGCCAGCAGCTTGTATCTTACAGGGGATCTAACAGATACGCAGTATTTT

d_call: TRBD2
clone_size: .
j_call: TRBJ2-2
v_call: TRBV19
cdr3_length: 15
cdr3_aa: CASSSSGGDTGELFF
cdr3_nt: TGTGCCAGTAGTAGTAGCGGGGGGGACACCGGGGAGCTGTTTTTT

d_call: TRBD1
clone_size: few
j_call: TRBJ2-7
v_call: TRBV20-1
cdr3_length: 16
cdr3_aa: CSARDSEGARTYEQYF
cdr3_nt: TGCAGTGCTAGAGATAGTGAGGGGGCGCGGACCTACGAGCAGTACTTC

d_call: .
clone_size: .
j_call: TRBJ1-1
v_call: TRBV11-3
cdr3_length: 15
cdr3_aa: CASSLLAGPTAEAFF
cdr3_nt: TGTGCCAGCAGCTTATTGGCCGGTCCGACCGCTGAAGCTTTCTTT

d_call: .
clone_size: once
j_call: TRBJ1-1
v_call: TRBV4-1
cdr3_length: 15
cdr3_aa: CASRPVLDQETEAFF
cdr3_nt: TGCGCCAGCAGACCTGTGCTTGACCAGGAGACTGAAGCTTTCTTT

d_call: TRBD1
clone_size: .
j_call: TRBJ1-5
v_call: TRBV7-2
cdr3_length: 17
cdr3_aa: CASSLALTGQLNQPQHF
cdr3_nt: TGTGCCAGCAGCTTAGCGTTAACGGGACAGCTCAATCAGCCCCAGCATTTT

d_call: TRBD2
clone_size: .
j_call: TRBJ2-2
v_call: TRBV6-5
cdr3_length: 22
cdr3_aa: CASSYSFFPSGGLRSNTGELFF
cdr3_nt: TGTGCCAGCAGTTACTCGTTCTTTCCTAGCGGGGGTTTACGATCGAACACCGGGGAGCTGTTTTTT

d_call: .
clone_size: .
j_call: TRBJ2-1
v_call: TRBV2
cdr3_length: 16
cdr3_aa: CASSEEGGVTYNEQFF
cdr3_nt: TGTGCCAGCAGTGAAGAAGGTGGGGTCACCTACAATGAGCAGTTCTTC

d_call: TRBD2
clone_size: few
j_call: TRBJ2-1
v_call: TRBV2
cdr3_length: 17
cdr3_aa: CATDGGVSGGPHNEQFF
cdr3_nt: TGTGCCACAGATGGAGGAGTTAGCGGGGGCCCCCACAATGAGCAGTTCTTC

d_call: TRBD1
clone_size: few
j_call: TRBJ1-6
v_call: TRBV15
cdr3_length: 15
cdr3_aa: CATSSWTGENSPLHF
cdr3_nt: TGTGCCACCAGCTCATGGACAGGGGAAAATTCACCCCTCCACTTT

d_call: .
clone_size: .
j_call: TRBJ1-2
v_call: TRBV12-3/TRBV12-4
cdr3_length: 11
cdr3_aa: CASSLSDGYTF
cdr3_nt: TGTGCCAGCAGTTTAAGTGATGGCTACACCTTC

d_call: .
clone_size: many
j_call: TRBJ1-1
v_call: TRBV5-1
cdr3_length: 14
cdr3_aa: CASRTGTMNTEAFF
cdr3_nt: TGCGCCAGCAGGACGGGGACTATGAACACTGAAGCTTTCTTT

d_call: .
clone_size: .
j_call: TRBJ1-5
v_call: TRBV6-1
cdr3_length: 15
cdr3_aa: CASSAGPGGNQPQHF
cdr3_nt: TGTGCCAGCAGTGCCGGTCCTGGCGGCAATCAGCCCCAGCATTTT

d_call: .
clone_size: .
j_call: TRBJ2-7
v_call: TRBV21-1
cdr3_length: 16
cdr3_aa: CASSKSPRTFPYEQYF
cdr3_nt: TGTGCCAGCAGCAAAAGTCCTAGAACCTTCCCGTACGAGCAGTACTTC

d_call: TRBD2
clone_size: .
j_call: TRBJ2-5
v_call: TRBV7-3
cdr3_length: 17
cdr3_aa: CASSLTGIAGVKETQYF
cdr3_nt: TGTGCCAGCAGCTTAACGGGGATAGCGGGGGTCAAGGAGACCCAGTACTTC

d_call: .
clone_size: few
j_call: TRBJ2-1
v_call: TRBV5-1
cdr3_length: 15
cdr3_aa: CASSLVSNRVHEQFF
cdr3_nt: TGCGCCAGCAGCTTGGTGTCAAACAGGGTCCATGAGCAGTTCTTC

d_call: .
clone_size: .
j_call: TRBJ1-2
v_call: TRBV19
cdr3_length: 12
cdr3_aa: CASSGPSGGYTF
cdr3_nt: TGTGCCAGTAGCGGCCCTTCGGGTGGCTACACCTTC

d_call: .
clone_size: .
j_call: TRBJ1-4
v_call: TRBV19
cdr3_length: 14
cdr3_aa: CASSISSSNEKLFF
cdr3_nt: TGTGCCAGTAGTATAAGCAGTTCCAATGAAAAACTGTTTTTT

d_call: .
clone_size: .
j_call: TRBJ2-7
v_call: TRBV9
cdr3_length: 15
cdr3_aa: CASSVSGTSSYEQYF
cdr3_nt: TGTGCCAGCAGCGTGAGCGGCACTAGCTCCTACGAGCAGTACTTC

d_call: TRBD2
clone_size: many
j_call: TRBJ2-1
v_call: TRBV9
cdr3_length: 13
cdr3_aa: CASSVDAGVEQFF
cdr3_nt: TGTGCCAGCAGCGTAGACGCGGGAGTTGAGCAGTTCTTC

d_call: .
clone_size: .
j_call: TRBJ2-7
v_call: TRBV7-8
cdr3_length: 14
cdr3_aa: CASSLRQRSYEQYF
cdr3_nt: TGTGCCAGCAGCTTACGACAGCGCTCCTACGAGCAGTACTTC

d_call: TRBD1
clone_size: .
j_call: TRBJ2-4
v_call: TRBV18
cdr3_length: 17
cdr3_aa: CASSHTGTGIAKNIQYF
cdr3_nt: TGTGCCAGCTCACACACCGGGACAGGGATAGCCAAAAACATTCAGTACTTC

d_call: .
clone_size: few
j_call: TRBJ1-6
v_call: TRBV12-3/TRBV12-4
cdr3_length: 15
cdr3_aa: CASSFGGPWNSPLHF
cdr3_nt: TGTGCCAGCAGTTTTGGGGGGCCATGGAATTCACCCCTCCACTTT

d_call: TRBD2
clone_size: .
j_call: TRBJ2-5
v_call: TRBV24-1
cdr3_length: 13
cdr3_aa: CATQGGRGETQYF
cdr3_nt: TGTGCCACCCAGGGCGGGAGGGGAGAGACCCAGTACTTC

d_call: .
clone_size: .
j_call: TRBJ2-2
v_call: TRBV27
cdr3_length: 14
cdr3_aa: CASSLAASTGELFF
cdr3_nt: TGTGCCAGCAGTTTAGCGGCGAGCACCGGGGAGCTGTTTTTT

d_call: .
clone_size: .
j_call: TRBJ2-1
v_call: TRBV12-3/TRBV12-4
cdr3_length: 13
cdr3_aa: CASSLQTYNEQFF
cdr3_nt: TGTGCCAGCAGTCTCCAGACCTACAATGAGCAGTTCTTC

d_call: .
clone_size: .
j_call: TRBJ2-7
v_call: TRBV5-1
cdr3_length: 15
cdr3_aa: CASSLDRATPYEQYF
cdr3_nt: TGCGCCAGCAGCTTGGACAGGGCGACACCCTACGAGCAGTACTTC

d_call: TRBD2
clone_size: few
j_call: TRBJ2-1
v_call: TRBV27
cdr3_length: 14
cdr3_aa: CASSYGTSGREQFF
cdr3_nt: TGTGCCAGCAGTTACGGGACTAGCGGGAGGGAGCAGTTCTTC

d_call: TRBD1
clone_size: few
j_call: TRBJ1-6
v_call: TRBV12-3/TRBV12-4
cdr3_length: 14
cdr3_aa: CASSLGTGHSPLHF
cdr3_nt: TGTGCCAGCAGTTTGGGGACAGGTCATTCACCCCTCCACTTT

d_call: TRBD2
clone_size: .
j_call: TRBJ2-1
v_call: TRBV11-3
cdr3_length: 16
cdr3_aa: CASSAPGVAGYNEQFF
cdr3_nt: TGTGCCAGCAGCGCCCCCGGGGTAGCGGGATACAATGAGCAGTTCTTC